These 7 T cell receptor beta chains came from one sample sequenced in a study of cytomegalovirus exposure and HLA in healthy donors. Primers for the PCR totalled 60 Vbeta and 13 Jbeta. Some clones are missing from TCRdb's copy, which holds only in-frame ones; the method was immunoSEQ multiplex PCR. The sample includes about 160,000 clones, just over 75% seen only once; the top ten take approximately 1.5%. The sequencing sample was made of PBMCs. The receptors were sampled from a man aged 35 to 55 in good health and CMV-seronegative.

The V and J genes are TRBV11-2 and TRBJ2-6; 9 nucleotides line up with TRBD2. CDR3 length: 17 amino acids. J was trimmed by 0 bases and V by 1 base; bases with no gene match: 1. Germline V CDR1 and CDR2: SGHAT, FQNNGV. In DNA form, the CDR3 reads TGTGCCAGCAGCTTAGGCGGGAGGGCCTCTGGGGCCAACGTCCTGACTTTC. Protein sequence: CASSLGGRASGANVLTF.

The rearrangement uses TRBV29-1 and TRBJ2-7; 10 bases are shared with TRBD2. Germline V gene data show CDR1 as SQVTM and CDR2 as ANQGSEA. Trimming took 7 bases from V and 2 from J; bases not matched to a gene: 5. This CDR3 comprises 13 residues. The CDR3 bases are TGCAGCGCCGCGAGCGGGAGGGCCTACGAGCAGTACTTC. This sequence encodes CSAASGRAYEQYF.

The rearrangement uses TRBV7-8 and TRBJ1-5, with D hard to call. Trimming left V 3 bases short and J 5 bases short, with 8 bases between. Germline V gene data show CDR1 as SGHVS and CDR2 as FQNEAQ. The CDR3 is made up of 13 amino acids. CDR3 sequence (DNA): TGTGCCAGCAGCTTTGAGTTAGATCAGCCCCAGCATTTT. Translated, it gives CASSFELDQPQHF.

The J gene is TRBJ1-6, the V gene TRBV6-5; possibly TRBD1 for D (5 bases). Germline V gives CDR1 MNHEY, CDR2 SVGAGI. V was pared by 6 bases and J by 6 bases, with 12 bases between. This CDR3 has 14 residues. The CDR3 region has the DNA TGTGCCAGCAGGATCGACAGCGCTAATTCACCCCTCCACTTT. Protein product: CASRIDSANSPLHF.

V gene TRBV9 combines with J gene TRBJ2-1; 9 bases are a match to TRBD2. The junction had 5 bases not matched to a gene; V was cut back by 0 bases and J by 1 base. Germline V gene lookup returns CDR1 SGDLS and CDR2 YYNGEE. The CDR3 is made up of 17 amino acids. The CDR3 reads CASSVEGGGVSYNEQFF. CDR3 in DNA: TGTGCCAGCAGCGTAGAGGGCGGGGGGGTTTCCTACAATGAGCAGTTCTTC.

DNA of the CDR3: TGTGCCAGCAGCCAAGGGACACACTATGGCTACACCTTC. Amino acid sequence: CASSQGTHYGYTF. The V call is TRBV14, the J call TRBJ1-2; a weak D match, TRBD1 (5 bases). The V and J ends lost 1 base and 3 bases respectively, with 6 bases between them. Germline V gives CDR1 SGHDN, CDR2 FVKESK. This CDR3 contains 13 residues.

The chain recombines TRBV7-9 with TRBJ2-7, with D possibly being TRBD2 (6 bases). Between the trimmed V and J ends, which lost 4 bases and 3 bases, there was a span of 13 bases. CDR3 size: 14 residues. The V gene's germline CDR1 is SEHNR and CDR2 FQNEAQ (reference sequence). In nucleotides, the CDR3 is TGTGCCAGCAGCTCCCGACTAGACTTCTACGAGCAGTACTTC. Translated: CASSSRLDFYEQYF.